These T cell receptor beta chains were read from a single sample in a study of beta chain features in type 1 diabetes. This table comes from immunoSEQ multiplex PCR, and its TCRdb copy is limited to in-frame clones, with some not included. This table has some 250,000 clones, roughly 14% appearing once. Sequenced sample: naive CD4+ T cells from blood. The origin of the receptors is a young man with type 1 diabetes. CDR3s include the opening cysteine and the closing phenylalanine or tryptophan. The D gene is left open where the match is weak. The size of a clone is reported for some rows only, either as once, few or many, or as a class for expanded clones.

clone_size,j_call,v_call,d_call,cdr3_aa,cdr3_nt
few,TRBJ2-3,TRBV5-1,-,CASSLLPGAADTQYF,TGCGCCAGCAGCTTGCTTCCGGGAGCGGCAGATACGCAGTATTTT
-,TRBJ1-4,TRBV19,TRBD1,CASSLTNRGLNEKLFF,TGTGCCAGTAGTTTGACCAACAGGGGCCTGAATGAAAAACTGTTTTTT
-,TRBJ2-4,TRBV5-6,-,CASSLGRAKNIQYF,TGTGCCAGCAGCTTGGGCAGGGCTAAAAACATTCAGTACTTC
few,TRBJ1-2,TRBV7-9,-,CASTLEGPNYGYTF,TGTGCCAGCACTCTGGAGGGGCCGAACTATGGCTACACCTTC
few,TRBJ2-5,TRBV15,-,CATSRDRGIQETQYF,TGTGCCACCAGCAGAGACCGGGGGATCCAAGAGACCCAGTACTTC
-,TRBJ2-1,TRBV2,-,CASRGDISTYNEQFF,TGTGCCAGCAGGGGGGACATTTCCACCTACAATGAGCAGTTCTTC
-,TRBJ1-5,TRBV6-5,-,CASSLVSANQPQHF,TGTGCCAGCAGTTTGGTTAGCGCTAATCAGCCCCAGCATTTT
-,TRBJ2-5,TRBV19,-,CASSIDDGGETQYF,TGTGCCAGTAGTATAGACGACGGGGGAGAGACCCAGTACTTC
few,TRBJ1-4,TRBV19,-,CASSLEGQPNEKLFF,TGTGCCAGTAGTTTGGAAGGACAGCCTAATGAAAAACTGTTTTTT
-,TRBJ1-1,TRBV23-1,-,CASSPAFF,TGCGCCAGCAGTCCGGCTTTCTTT
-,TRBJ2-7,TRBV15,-,CATSSSFGGNYEQYF,TGTGCCACCAGCAGCTCGTTCGGCGGAAACTACGAGCAGTACTTC
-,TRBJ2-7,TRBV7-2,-,CASSPRTHPAEQYF,TGTGCCAGCAGCCCCAGGACTCATCCGGCCGAGCAGTACTTC
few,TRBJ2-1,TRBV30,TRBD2,CASRLAGAWSYNEQFF,TGTGCCTCGCGCCTAGCGGGAGCTTGGTCCTACAATGAGCAGTTCTTC
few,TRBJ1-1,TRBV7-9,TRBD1,CASSSSTGKAFF,TGTGCCAGCAGCTCCTCGACAGGGAAGGCTTTCTTT
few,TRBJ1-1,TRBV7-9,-,CASSRSQNTEAFF,TGTGCCAGCAGCAGAAGCCAAAACACTGAAGCTTTCTTT
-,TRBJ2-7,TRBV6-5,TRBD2,CASSAPGLAAYEQYF,TGTGCCAGCAGTGCTCCGGGACTAGCCGCCTACGAGCAGTACTTC
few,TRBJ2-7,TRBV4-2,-,CASSQGGGAYEQYF,TGTGCCAGCAGCCAAGGGGGGGGCGCGTACGAGCAGTACTTC
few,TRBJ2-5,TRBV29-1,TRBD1,CSVEATQGQGTETQYF,TGCAGCGTTGAAGCCACCCAAGGACAGGGGACTGAGACCCAGTACTTC
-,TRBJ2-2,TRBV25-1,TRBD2,CASSEPGGTGELFF,TGTGCCAGCAGTGAACCGGGGGGGACCGGGGAGCTGTTTTTT
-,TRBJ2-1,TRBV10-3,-,CATNVGGNEQFF,TGTGCCACGAACGTAGGGGGCAATGAGCAGTTCTTC
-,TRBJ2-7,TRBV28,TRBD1,CASNSHGGQGNFYEQYF,TGTGCCAGCAACTCGCATGGGGGACAGGGGAATTTCTACGAGCAGTACTTC
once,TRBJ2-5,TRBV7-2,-,CASSLSLAETQYF,TGTGCCAGCAGCTTAAGTCTAGCCGAGACCCAGTACTTC
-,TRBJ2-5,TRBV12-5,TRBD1,CASGWDRILQGAQYF,TGTGCTAGTGGTTGGGACAGGATCCTCCAAGGGGCCCAGTACTTC
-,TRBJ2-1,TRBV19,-,CASSNEGGNEQFF,TGTGCCAGTAGTAATGAGGGTGGGAATGAGCAGTTCTTC
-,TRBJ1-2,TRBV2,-,CASSNRDTNYGYTF,TGTGCCAGCAGTAACCGGGACACAAACTATGGCTACACCTTC
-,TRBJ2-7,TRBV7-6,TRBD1,CASSLTGSPYEQYF,TGTGCCAGCAGCTTGACAGGGTCCCCCTACGAGCAGTACTTC
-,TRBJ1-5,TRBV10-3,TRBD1,CAISAGQGSNQPQHF,TGTGCCATCAGTGCGGGACAGGGGAGCAATCAGCCCCAGCATTTT
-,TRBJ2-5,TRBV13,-,CASSPRTPWDGETQYF,TGTGCCAGCAGCCCTCGGACACCATGGGATGGAGAGACCCAGTACTTC
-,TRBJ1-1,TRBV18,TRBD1,CASSRQGDTEAFF,TGTGCCAGCTCACGACAGGGGGACACTGAAGCTTTCTTT
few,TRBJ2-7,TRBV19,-,CASSINRNPYEQYF,TGTGCCAGTAGTATTAACAGAAACCCCTACGAGCAGTACTTC
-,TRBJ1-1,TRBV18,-,CASSPGRQLNTEAFF,TGTGCCAGCTCACCGGGCAGACAGCTGAACACTGAAGCTTTCTTT
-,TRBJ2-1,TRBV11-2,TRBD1,CASSSTGTGLYNEQFF,TGTGCCAGCAGCTCGACTGGGACAGGCTTATACAATGAGCAGTTCTTC
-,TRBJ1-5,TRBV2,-,CASSRARSNQPQHF,TGTGCCAGCAGCAGGGCCAGAAGCAATCAGCCCCAGCATTTT
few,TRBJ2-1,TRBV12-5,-,CASGPGDRDEQFF,TGTGCTAGTGGTCCGGGGGACCGGGACGAGCAGTTCTTC
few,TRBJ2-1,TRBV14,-,CASSQFASTEQFF,TGTGCCAGCAGCCAGTTCGCGTCTACTGAGCAGTTCTTC
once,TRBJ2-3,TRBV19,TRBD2,CASRVGLAVRSDTQYF,TGTGCCAGTAGAGTGGGACTAGCGGTGCGCTCAGATACGCAGTATTTT
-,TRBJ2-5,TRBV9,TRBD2,CASSVGVSGFQETQYF,TGTGCCAGCAGCGTAGGGGTTAGCGGGTTCCAAGAGACCCAGTACTTC
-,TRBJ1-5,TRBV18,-,CASSPLMADQPQHF,TGTGCCAGCTCACCACTCATGGCCGATCAGCCCCAGCATTTT
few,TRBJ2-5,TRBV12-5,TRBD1,CASGLGTGGVNSLETQYF,TGTGCTAGTGGTTTGGGGACAGGGGGCGTGAATAGCCTGGAGACCCAGTACTTC
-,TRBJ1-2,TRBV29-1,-,CSARGHWMMGYTF,TGCAGCGCGAGGGGACACTGGATGATGGGCTACACCTTC
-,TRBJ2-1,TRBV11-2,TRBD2,CASSSTSVNEQFF,TGTGCCAGCAGCTCAACTAGCGTCAATGAGCAGTTCTTC
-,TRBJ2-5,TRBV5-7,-,CASSPRVAAETQYF,TGTGCCAGCAGCCCCCGGGTAGCGGCGGAGACCCAGTACTTC
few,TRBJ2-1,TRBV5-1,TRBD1,CASSLSDRAYNEQFF,TGCGCCAGCAGCCTCTCGGACAGGGCCTACAATGAGCAGTTCTTC
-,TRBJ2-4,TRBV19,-,CASSSGIIAKNIQYF,TGTGCCAGTAGTTCAGGGATCATAGCCAAAAACATTCAGTACTTC
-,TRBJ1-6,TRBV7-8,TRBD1,CASSLGQGAINSPLHF,TGTGCCAGCAGTTTAGGACAGGGGGCCATTAATTCACCCCTCCACTTT
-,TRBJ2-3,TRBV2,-,CASMRSGSTDTQYF,TGTGCCAGCATGAGGAGCGGGAGCACAGATACGCAGTATTTT
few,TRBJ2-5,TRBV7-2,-,CASRRGQRGETQYF,TGTGCCAGCAGGCGGGGACAGAGGGGAGAGACCCAGTACTTC
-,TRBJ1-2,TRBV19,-,CASSMSALANYGYTF,TGTGCCAGTAGTATGTCAGCGCTAGCTAACTATGGCTACACCTTC
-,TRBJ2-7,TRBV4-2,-,CASSQSYDSSYEQYF,TGTGCCAGCAGCCAAAGCTACGACTCCTCCTACGAGCAGTACTTC
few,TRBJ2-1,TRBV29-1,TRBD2,CSVGGLAGVGEQFF,TGCAGCGTTGGGGGACTAGCGGGAGTAGGGGAGCAGTTCTTC
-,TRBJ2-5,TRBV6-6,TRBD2,CASSSAAGGQETQYF,TGTGCCAGCAGCTCGGCGGCGGGGGGCCAAGAGACCCAGTACTTC
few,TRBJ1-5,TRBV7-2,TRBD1,CASSADRDQPQHF,TGTGCCAGCAGCGCGGACAGGGATCAGCCCCAGCATTTT
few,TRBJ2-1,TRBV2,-,CASSEGAWEQFF,TGTGCCAGCAGTGAAGGGGCCTGGGAGCAGTTCTTC
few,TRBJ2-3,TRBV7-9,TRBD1,CASSSYRDRVSFGSDTQYF,TGTGCCAGCAGCTCGTACCGGGACAGGGTTTCATTTGGGTCAGATACGCAGTATTTT
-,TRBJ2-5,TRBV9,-,CASSVAGETQYF,TGTGCCAGCAGCGTAGCGGGAGAGACCCAGTACTTC
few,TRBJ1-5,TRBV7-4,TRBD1,CASSHGTVSGQPQHF,TGTGCCAGCAGCCACGGGACAGTCTCGGGTCAGCCCCAGCATTTT
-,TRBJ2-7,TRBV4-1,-,CASSQVQGQGYDEQYF,TGCGCCAGCAGCCAAGTTCAGGGTCAGGGTTATGACGAGCAGTACTTC
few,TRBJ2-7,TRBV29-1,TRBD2,CSGCRGRDCYEQYF,TGCAGCGGGTGTCGCGGGAGGGATTGCTACGAGCAGTACTTC
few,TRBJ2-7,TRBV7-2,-,CASSLYRSSYEQYF,TGTGCCAGCAGCTTATACAGAAGCTCCTACGAGCAGTACTTC
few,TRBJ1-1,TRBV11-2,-,CASSLTDTEAFF,TGTGCCAGCAGCTTAACGGACACTGAAGCTTTCTTT